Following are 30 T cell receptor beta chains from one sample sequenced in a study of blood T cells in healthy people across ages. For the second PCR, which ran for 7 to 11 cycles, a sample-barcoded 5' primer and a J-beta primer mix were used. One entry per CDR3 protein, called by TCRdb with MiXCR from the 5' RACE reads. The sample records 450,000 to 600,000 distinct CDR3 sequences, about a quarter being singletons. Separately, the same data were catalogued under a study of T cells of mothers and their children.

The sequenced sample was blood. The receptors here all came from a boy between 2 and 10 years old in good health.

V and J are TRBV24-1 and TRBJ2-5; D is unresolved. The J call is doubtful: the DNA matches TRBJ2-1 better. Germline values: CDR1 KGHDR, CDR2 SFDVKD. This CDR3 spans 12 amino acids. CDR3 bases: TGTGCCACCAGTGATTTAGAAGAAGAGCAGTTCTTC. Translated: CATSDLEEEQFF.

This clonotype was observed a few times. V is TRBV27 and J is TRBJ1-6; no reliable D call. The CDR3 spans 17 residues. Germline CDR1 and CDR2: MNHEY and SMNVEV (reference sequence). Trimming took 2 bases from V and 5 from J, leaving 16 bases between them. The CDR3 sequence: CASSLRAGYYDNSPLHF. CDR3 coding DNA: TGTGCCAGCAGTTTAAGGGCCGGATACTACGATAATTCACCCCTCCACTTT.

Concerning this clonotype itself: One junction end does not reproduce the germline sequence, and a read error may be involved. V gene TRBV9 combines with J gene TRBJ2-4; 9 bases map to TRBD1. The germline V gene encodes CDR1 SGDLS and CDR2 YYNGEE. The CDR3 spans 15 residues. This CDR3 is CASSEGQGGGNIQHF. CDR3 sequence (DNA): TGTGCCAGCAGCGAGGGACAGGGTGGGGGAAACATTCAGCACTTC.

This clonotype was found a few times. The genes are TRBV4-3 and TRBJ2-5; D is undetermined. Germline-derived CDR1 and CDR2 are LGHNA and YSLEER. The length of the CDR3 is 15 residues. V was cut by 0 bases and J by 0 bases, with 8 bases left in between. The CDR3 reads CASSQDRHNQETQYF. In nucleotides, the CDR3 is TGCGCCAGCAGCCAAGATAGGCATAACCAAGAGACCCAGTACTTC.

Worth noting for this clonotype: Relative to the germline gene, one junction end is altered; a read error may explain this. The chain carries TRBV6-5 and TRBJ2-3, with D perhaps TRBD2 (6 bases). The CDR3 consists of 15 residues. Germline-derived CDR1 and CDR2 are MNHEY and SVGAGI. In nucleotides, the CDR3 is TGTGCCAGCAGTTACTCAGGAGGGGTTAGAGATACACAGTATTTT. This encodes CASSYSGGVRDTQYF.

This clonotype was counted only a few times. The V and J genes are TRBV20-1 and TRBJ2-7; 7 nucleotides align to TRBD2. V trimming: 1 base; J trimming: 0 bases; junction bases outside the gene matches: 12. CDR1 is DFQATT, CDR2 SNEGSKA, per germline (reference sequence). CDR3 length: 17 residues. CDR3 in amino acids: CSARVLERERSSYEQYF. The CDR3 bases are TGCAGTGCTAGAGTCCTGGAGCGGGAAAGATCCTCCTACGAGCAGTACTTC.

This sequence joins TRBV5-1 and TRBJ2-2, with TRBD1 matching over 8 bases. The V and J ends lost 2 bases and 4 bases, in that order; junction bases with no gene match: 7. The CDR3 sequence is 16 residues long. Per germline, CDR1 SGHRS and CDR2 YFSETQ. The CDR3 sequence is CASSFLDRDVTGELFF. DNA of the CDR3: TGCGCCAGCAGCTTCTTGGACAGGGACGTCACCGGGGAGCTGTTTTTT.

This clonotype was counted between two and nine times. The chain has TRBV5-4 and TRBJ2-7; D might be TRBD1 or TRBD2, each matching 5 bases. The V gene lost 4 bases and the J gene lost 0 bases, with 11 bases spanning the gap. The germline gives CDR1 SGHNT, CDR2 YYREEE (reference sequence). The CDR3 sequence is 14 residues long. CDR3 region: CASSPGRFSYEQYF. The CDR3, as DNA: TGTGCCAGCAGCCCGGGACGGTTCTCCTACGAGCAGTACTTC.

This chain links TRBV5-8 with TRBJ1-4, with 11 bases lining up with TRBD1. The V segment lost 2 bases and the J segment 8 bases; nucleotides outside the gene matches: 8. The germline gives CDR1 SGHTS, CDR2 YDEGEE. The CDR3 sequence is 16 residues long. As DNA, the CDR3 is TGTGCCAGCAGCTTTGGGACAGGGGGGGATGGCGAAAAACTGTTTTTT. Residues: CASSFGTGGDGEKLFF.

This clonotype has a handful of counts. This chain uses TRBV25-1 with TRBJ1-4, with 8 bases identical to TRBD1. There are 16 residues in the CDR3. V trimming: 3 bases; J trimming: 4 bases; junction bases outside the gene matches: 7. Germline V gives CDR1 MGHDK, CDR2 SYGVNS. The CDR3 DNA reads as TGTGCCAGCAGTGACCGTAGGACAGGGAATAATGAAAAACTGTTTTTT. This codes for CASSDRRTGNNEKLFF.

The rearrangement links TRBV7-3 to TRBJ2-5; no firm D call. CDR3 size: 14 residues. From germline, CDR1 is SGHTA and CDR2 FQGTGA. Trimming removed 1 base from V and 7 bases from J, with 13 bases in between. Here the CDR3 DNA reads TGTGCCAGCAGCTTAAGGGTAGTCGGTCGGACCCAGTACTTC. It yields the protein CASSLRVVGRTQYF.

CDR3 loop: CASSHAGDEQFF. CDR3 DNA: TGTGCCAGCAGTCACGCCGGGGATGAGCAGTTCTTC. The chain couples TRBV6-6 to TRBJ2-5, with TRBD2 as a possible D gene (5 bases). The J call could be wrong; TRBJ2-1 is a better fit for the DNA end. The CDR3 covers 12 residues. Germline CDR1 reads MNHNY; CDR2 reads SVGAGI (reference sequence).

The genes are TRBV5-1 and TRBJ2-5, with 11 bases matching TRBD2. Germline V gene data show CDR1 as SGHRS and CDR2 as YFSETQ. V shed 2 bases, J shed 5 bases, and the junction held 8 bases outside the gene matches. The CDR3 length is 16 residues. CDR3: CASSLDSGRAGETQYF. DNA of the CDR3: TGCGCCAGCAGCTTAGATAGCGGGAGGGCCGGGGAGACCCAGTACTTC.

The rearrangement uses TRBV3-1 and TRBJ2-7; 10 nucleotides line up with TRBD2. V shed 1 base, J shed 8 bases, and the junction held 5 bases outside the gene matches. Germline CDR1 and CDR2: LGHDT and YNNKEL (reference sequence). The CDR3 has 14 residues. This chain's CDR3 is CASSQVSSGRQQYF. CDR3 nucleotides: TGTGCCAGCAGCCAAGTGAGTAGCGGGAGGCAGCAGTACTTC.

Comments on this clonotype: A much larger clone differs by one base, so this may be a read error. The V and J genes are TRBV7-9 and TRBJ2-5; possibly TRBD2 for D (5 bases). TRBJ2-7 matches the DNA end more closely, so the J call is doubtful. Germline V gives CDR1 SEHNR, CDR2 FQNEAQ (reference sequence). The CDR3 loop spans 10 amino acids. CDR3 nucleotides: TGTGCCAGCAGTGGAGGCGAGCAGTACTTC. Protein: CASSGGEQYF.

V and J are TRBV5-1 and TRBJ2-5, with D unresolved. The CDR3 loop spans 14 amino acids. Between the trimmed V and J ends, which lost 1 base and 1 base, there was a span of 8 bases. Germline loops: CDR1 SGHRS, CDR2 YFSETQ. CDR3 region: CASSLQRTQETQYF. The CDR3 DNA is TGCGCCAGCAGCTTGCAGAGAACCCAAGAGACCCAGTACTTC.

The CDR3 DNA is TGTGCCAGCAGCCAATCCGGCCTTACAAACATTCAGTACTTC. This translates into CASSQSGLTNIQYF. This rearrangement joins TRBV3-1 to TRBJ2-4; D is undetermined. Deletions cut 2 bases from V and 6 bases from J, with 11 bases between. The CDR3 sequence is 14 residues long. Germline loops: CDR1 LGHDT, CDR2 YNNKEL (reference sequence).

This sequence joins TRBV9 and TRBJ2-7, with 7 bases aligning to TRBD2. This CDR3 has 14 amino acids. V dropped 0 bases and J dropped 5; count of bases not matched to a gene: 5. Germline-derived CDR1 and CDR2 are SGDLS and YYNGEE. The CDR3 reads CASSVAAGRDEQYF. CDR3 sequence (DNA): TGTGCCAGCAGCGTAGCAGCAGGGAGGGACGAGCAGTACTTC.

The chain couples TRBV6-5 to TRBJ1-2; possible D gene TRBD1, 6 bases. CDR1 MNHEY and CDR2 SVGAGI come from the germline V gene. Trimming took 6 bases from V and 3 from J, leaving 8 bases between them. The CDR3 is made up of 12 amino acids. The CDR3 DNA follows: TGTGCCAGCAGAGGACAGTACTATGGCTACACCTTC. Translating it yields CASRGQYYGYTF.

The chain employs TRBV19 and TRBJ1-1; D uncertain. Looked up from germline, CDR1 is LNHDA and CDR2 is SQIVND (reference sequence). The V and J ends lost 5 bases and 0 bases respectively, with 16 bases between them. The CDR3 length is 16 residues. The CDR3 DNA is TGTGCCAGTAGTTTCCCGCGGCGAGGTTTGAACACTGAAGCTTTCTTT. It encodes CASSFPRRGLNTEAFF.

CDR3 in DNA: TGTGCCAGCAGCCCCCTCAAAGGGCCGAACACTGAAGCTTTCTTT. This encodes CASSPLKGPNTEAFF. The rearrangement uses TRBV7-8 and TRBJ1-1, with D unclear. V shed 5 bases and J shed 1 base, with 14 bases lying between them. This CDR3 contains 15 residues. Germline lookup yields CDR1 SGHVS and CDR2 FQNEAQ.

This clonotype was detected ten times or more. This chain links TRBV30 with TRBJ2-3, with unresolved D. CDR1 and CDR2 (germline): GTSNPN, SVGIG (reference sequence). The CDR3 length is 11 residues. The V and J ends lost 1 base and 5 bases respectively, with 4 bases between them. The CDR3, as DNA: TGTGCCTGGAGTGAAAAAGATACGCAGTATTTT. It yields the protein CAWSEKDTQYF.

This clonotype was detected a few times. DNA for the CDR3: TGTGCCAGCAGGGGACCGGGACAGCTGAACGGGGAGCTGTTTTTT. Its translation: CASRGPGQLNGELFF. The chain has TRBV2 and TRBJ2-2; 7 bases agree with TRBD1. This CDR3 comprises 15 residues. CDR1 and CDR2 (germline): SNHLY, FYNNEI. Losses at the gene ends were 6 bases for V and 7 bases for J; bases not matched to a gene: 11.

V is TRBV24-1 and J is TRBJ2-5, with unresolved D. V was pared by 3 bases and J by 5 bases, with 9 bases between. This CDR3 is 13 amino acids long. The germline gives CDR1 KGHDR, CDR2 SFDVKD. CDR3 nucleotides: TGTGCCACCAGTGATGGCAGCAGGGAGACCCAGTACTTC. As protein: CATSDGSRETQYF.

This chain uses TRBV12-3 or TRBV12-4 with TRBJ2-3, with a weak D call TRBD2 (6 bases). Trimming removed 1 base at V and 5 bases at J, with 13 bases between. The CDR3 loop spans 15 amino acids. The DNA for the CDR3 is TGTGCCAGCAGTTTAGTAGGAGGGGTTGAAGATACGCAGTATTTT. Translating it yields CASSLVGGVEDTQYF.

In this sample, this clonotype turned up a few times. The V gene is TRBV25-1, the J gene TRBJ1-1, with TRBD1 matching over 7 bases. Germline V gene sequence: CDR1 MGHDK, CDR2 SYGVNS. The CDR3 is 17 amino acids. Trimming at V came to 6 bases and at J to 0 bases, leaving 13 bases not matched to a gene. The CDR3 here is CASRATIRQGMNTEAFF. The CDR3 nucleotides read TGTGCCAGCAGGGCCACGATAAGACAGGGTATGAACACTGAAGCTTTCTTT. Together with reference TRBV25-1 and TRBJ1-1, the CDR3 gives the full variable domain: EADIYQTPRYLVIGTGKKITLECSQTMGHDKMYWYQQDPGMELHLIHYSYGVNSTEKGDLSSESTVSRIRTEHFPLTLESARPSHTSQYLCASRATIRQGMNTEAFFGQGTRLTVV.

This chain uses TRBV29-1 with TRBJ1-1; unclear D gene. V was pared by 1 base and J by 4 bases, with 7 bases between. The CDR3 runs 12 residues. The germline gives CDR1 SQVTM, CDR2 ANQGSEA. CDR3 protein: CSVEGAVTEAFF. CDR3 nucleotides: TGCAGCGTTGAAGGGGCCGTCACTGAAGCTTTCTTT. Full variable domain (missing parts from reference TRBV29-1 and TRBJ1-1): SAVISQKPSRDICQRGTSLTIQCQVDSQVTMMFWYRQQPGQSLTLIATANQGSEATYESGFVIDKFPISRPNLTFSTLTVSNMSPEDSSIYLCSVEGAVTEAFFGQGTRLTVV.

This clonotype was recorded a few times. DNA for the CDR3: TGTGCCTGGAGTATTCGGGCTAGCGGGGACTCCTACAATGAGCAGTTCTTC. Translated: CAWSIRASGDSYNEQFF. V is TRBV30 and J is TRBJ2-1, with 9 bases lining up with TRBD2. V lost 2 bases, J lost 0 bases, and 8 bases stayed unmatched. Germline V gives CDR1 GTSNPN, CDR2 SVGIG (reference sequence). The CDR3 runs 17 residues.

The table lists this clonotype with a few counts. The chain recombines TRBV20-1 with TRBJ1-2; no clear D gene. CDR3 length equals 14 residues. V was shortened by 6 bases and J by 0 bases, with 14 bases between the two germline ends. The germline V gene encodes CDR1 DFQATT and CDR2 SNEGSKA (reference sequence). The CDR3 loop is CSAPTRLSNYGYTF. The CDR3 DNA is TGCAGTGCCCCAACCAGGCTATCTAACTATGGCTACACCTTC.

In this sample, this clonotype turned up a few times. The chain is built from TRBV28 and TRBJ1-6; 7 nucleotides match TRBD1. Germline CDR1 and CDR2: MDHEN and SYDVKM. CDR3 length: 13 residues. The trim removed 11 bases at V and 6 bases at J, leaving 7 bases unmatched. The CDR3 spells CAYRDSLNSPLHF. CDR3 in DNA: TGTGCCTACAGGGACAGTCTTAATTCACCCCTCCACTTT.